Shown below are 32 T cell receptor beta chains from a single sample sequenced in a study of T cells after yellow fever vaccination. TCRdb re-derived calls from the 5' RACE reads in MiXCR, one entry per CDR3 protein. Here the sample spans approximately 550,000 distinct CDR3 sequences, around 21% being singletons. The specimen was PBMCs, collected 15 days after the yellow fever booster vaccination. These receptors all come from a man between 25 and 39 years old who received the YFV17D yellow fever vaccine.

Comment on this clonotype: The junction departs from the called germline gene at one end, perhaps through a read error. The chain links TRBV20-1 to TRBJ2-7; D remains ambiguous. The CDR3 is 16 amino acids. Germline V gene sequence: CDR1 DFQATT, CDR2 SNEGSKA (reference sequence). CDR3 amino acids: CCARDRFWGTSYEQYF. In nucleotides, the CDR3 is TGCTGTGCTAGAGATCGGTTTTGGGGTACCTCTTACGAGCAGTACTTC.

This sequence joins TRBV18 and TRBJ2-7, with 7 bases that match TRBD1. CDR3 length: 14 amino acids. The germline V gene encodes CDR1 KGHSH and CDR2 LQKENI. Trimming removed 3 bases from V and 3 bases from J; junction bases left unmatched: 5. The CDR3 loop is CASSPQGEYYEQYF. DNA of the CDR3: TGTGCCAGCTCACCCCAGGGGGAATACTACGAGCAGTACTTC.

In this sample, this clonotype turned up a few times. The rearrangement links TRBV7-2 to TRBJ2-1; D is undetermined. Germline V lookup: CDR1 SGHTA, CDR2 FQGNSA. CDR3 length equals 11 residues. With 5 bases removed from V and 8 bases from J, the gap between germline ends came to 7 bases. The CDR3 region has the DNA TGTGCCAGCAGCCCACGGTATGAGCAGTTCTTC. As protein: CASSPRYEQFF.

This clonotype was observed a few times. The chain joins TRBV4-3 to TRBJ2-1; perhaps D is TRBD1 or TRBD2 (5 bases each). CDR1 is LGHNA and CDR2 is YSLEER in the germline V gene. Trimming took 0 bases from V and 11 from J, leaving 11 bases between them. There are 13 residues in the CDR3. CDR3 sequence reads: CASSQDQPGQQFF. DNA for the CDR3: TGCGCCAGCAGCCAAGATCAACCGGGACAGCAGTTCTTC.

The chain uses TRBV28 and TRBJ2-7; D gene uncertain. Germline V gene lookup returns CDR1 MDHEN and CDR2 SYDVKM. Trimming cost V 6 bases and J 4 bases, with 13 bases left between them. This CDR3 comprises 13 residues. The CDR3 nucleotides read TGTGCCAGCAGCGTGGGCCAACCTTACGAGCAGTACTTC. The encoded protein is CASSVGQPYEQYF. The whole variable domain, remainder taken from reference TRBV28 and TRBJ2-7, is DVKVTQSSRYLVKRTGEKVFLECVQDMDHENMFWYRQDPGLGLRLIYFSYDVKMKEKGDIPEGYSVSREKKERFSLILESASTNQTSMYLCASSVGQPYEQYFGPGTRLTVT.

The J gene is TRBJ2-7, the V gene TRBV7-9, with TRBD2 matching 7 bases. V shed 5 bases and J 5 bases; nucleotides not matched to a gene: 6. CDR3 size: 13 residues. Germline V lookup: CDR1 SEHNR, CDR2 FQNEAQ (reference sequence). The CDR3 DNA reads as TGTGCCAGCAGCCCAGGGACTACCCACGAGCAGTACTTC. Translating it yields CASSPGTTHEQYF. The complete variable domain, with remaining parts taken from reference TRBV7-9 and TRBJ2-7, reads DTGVSQNPRHKITKRGQNVTFRCDPISEHNRLYWYRQTLGQGPEFLTYFQNEAQLEKSRLLSDRFSAERPKGSFSTLEIQRTEQGDSAMYLCASSPGTTHEQYFGPGTRLTVT.

This clonotype has only a few counts. The J gene is TRBJ2-7, the V gene TRBV20-1; D ambiguous. Looked up from germline, CDR1 is DFQATT and CDR2 is SNEGSKA (reference sequence). This CDR3 is 12 amino acids long. Trimming cost V 7 bases and J 4 bases, with 14 bases left between them. Here the CDR3 reads CSVLRSRYEQYF. In DNA, the CDR3 is TGCAGTGTCCTCCGGTCGCGTTACGAGCAGTACTTC.

This clonotype showed up just a few times. The rearrangement links TRBV7-2 to TRBJ2-1; maybe TRBD2 (5 bases). V lost 1 base and J lost 0, with 10 bases in between. The CDR3 extends over 16 amino acids. Germline-derived CDR1 and CDR2 are SGHTA and FQGNSA. CDR3 DNA sequence: TGTGCCAGCAGCTTAGGGAGGAGAAGCTCCTACAATGAGCAGTTCTTC. The encoded protein is CASSLGRRSSYNEQFF.

The J gene is TRBJ2-5, the V gene TRBV9; D is unclear. The germline V and J ends were trimmed by 1 base and 2 bases, with 12 bases remaining between them. This CDR3 spans 15 amino acids. Germline V gives CDR1 SGDLS, CDR2 YYNGEE. The CDR3, as DNA: TGTGCCAGCAGCGTATCCCCCGGGCGACAAGAGACCCAGTACTTC. Protein sequence: CASSVSPGRQETQYF.

The V call is TRBV9, the J call TRBJ2-5; either TRBD1 or TRBD2 may fit D (5 bases each). Per the germline V gene, CDR1 is SGDLS and CDR2 is YYNGEE. V was pared by 1 base and J by 5 bases, with 15 bases between. This CDR3 is 15 amino acids long. The CDR3 DNA follows: TGTGCCAGCAGCGTATCCGGGATGGGGCAGGAGACCCAGTACTTC. It yields the protein CASSVSGMGQETQYF.

The chain joins TRBV6-4 to TRBJ2-3; D could derive from TRBD1 or TRBD2 (5 bases each). Looked up from germline, CDR1 is MRHNA and CDR2 is SNTAGT. CDR3 size: 13 residues. With 4 bases removed from V and 0 bases from J, the gap between germline ends came to 5 bases. Written as DNA, the CDR3 is TGTGCCAGCAGTGGGGACAGCACAGATACGCAGTATTTT. Its protein is CASSGDSTDTQYF.

CDR3 in DNA: TGCGCCAGCAGCCAAGAGCCCGAAGGGGCCGGGGCCAACGTCCTGACTTTC. Protein sequence: CASSQEPEGAGANVLTF. The V call is TRBV4-3, the J call TRBJ2-6; the D gene is possibly TRBD1 (5 bases). This CDR3 contains 17 residues. V dropped 0 bases and J dropped 4 bases, with 13 bases sitting between them. The V gene's germline CDR1 is LGHNA and CDR2 YSLEER.

In this sample, this clonotype turned up a few times. The chain combines TRBV3-1 with TRBJ1-1; no firm D call. The length of the CDR3 is 13 residues. Trimming took 3 bases from V and 1 from J, leaving 6 bases between them. Germline loops: CDR1 LGHDT, CDR2 YNNKEL (reference sequence). Here the CDR3 reads CASSQDPNTEAFF. For the CDR3, the DNA is TGTGCCAGCAGCCAGGATCCGAACACTGAAGCTTTCTTT. Drawing the rest from reference TRBV3-1 and TRBJ1-1, the complete variable domain is DTAVSQTPKYLVTQMGNDKSIKCEQNLGHDTMYWYKQDSKKFLKIMFSYNNKELIINETVPNRFSPKSPDKAHLNLHINSLELGDSAVYFCASSQDPNTEAFFGQGTRLTVV.

The rearrangement uses TRBV5-1 and TRBJ2-7, with TRBD2 matching 11 bases. Germline trimming cut 4 bases from V and 2 bases from J; bases unmatched to any gene: 2. This CDR3 spans 14 amino acids. Germline CDR1 and CDR2: SGHRS and YFSETQ. The CDR3 DNA follows: TGCGCCAGCAGCATGACTAGCGGGACCTACGAGCAGTACTTC. Protein sequence: CASSMTSGTYEQYF.

J is TRBJ2-1 and V is TRBV6-2 or TRBV6-3, with 7 bases that match TRBD1. CDR3 size: 16 residues. Germline trimming cut 2 bases from V and 4 bases from J; bases unmatched to any gene: 8. Germline lookup yields CDR1 MNHEY and CDR2 SVGEGT. The CDR3 loop is CASSYRIGQVYNEQFF. CDR3 in DNA: TGTGCCAGCAGTTACCGGATCGGACAGGTTTACAATGAGCAGTTCTTC.

This clonotype was observed a handful of times. The J gene is TRBJ2-2, the V gene TRBV12-3 or TRBV12-4; unclear D gene. Trimming took off 10 bases at V and 9 bases at J, with 18 bases between the two ends. The CDR3 is 13 amino acids. CDR3 in amino acids: CAISSGSLRELFF. CDR3 sequence (DNA): TGTGCCATCTCGTCTGGGTCTTTGCGGGAGCTGTTTTTT.

This clonotype was counted a few times. The chain carries TRBV5-1 and TRBJ2-3; possible D gene TRBD1, 5 bases. CDR3 length equals 14 residues. V was shortened by 0 bases and J by 6 bases, with 11 bases between the two germline ends. Germline CDR1 is SGHRS and CDR2 is YFSETQ. The CDR3 sequence is CASSLDRTRDTQYF. The CDR3 DNA reads TGCGCCAGCAGCTTGGACAGGACAAGGGATACGCAGTATTTT.

In this sample, this clonotype turned up many times. The V call is TRBV5-1, the J call TRBJ2-7, with D hard to call. The CDR3 has 14 residues. The ends were cut back, 1 base at V and 5 bases at J, with 13 bases in the middle. Germline V gene lookup returns CDR1 SGHRS and CDR2 YFSETQ. The CDR3 nucleotides read TGCGCCAGCAGCTTGTACTCCCCCGCGGACGAGCAGTACTTC. Translation gives CASSLYSPADEQYF. Filled out from reference TRBV5-1 and TRBJ2-7, the complete variable domain reads KAGVTQTPRYLIKTRGQQVTLSCSPISGHRSVSWYQQTPGQGLQFLFEYFSETQRNKGNFPGRFSGRQFSNSRSEMNVSTLELGDSALYLCASSLYSPADEQYFGPGTRLTVT.

V usage is TRBV5-1 and J usage is TRBJ2-7, with TRBD2 as a possible D gene (6 bases). The CDR3 length is 16 residues. Germline-derived CDR1 and CDR2 are SGHRS and YFSETQ. V lost 0 bases and J lost 2, with 15 bases in between. DNA for the CDR3: TGCGCCAGCAGCTTGGATGCGGCAGGGACTGCCTACGAGCAGTACTTC. Translating gives CASSLDAAGTAYEQYF. The full variable domain, its missing parts supplied by reference TRBV5-1 and TRBJ2-7, is KAGVTQTPRYLIKTRGQQVTLSCSPISGHRSVSWYQQTPGQGLQFLFEYFSETQRNKGNFPGRFSGRQFSNSRSEMNVSTLELGDSALYLCASSLDAAGTAYEQYFGPGTRLTVT.

This clonotype has only a few counts. The chain is built from TRBV5-1 and TRBJ2-4, with D perhaps TRBD1 (7 bases). V lost 1 base to trimming and J lost 1 base, with 12 bases between them. From germline, CDR1 is SGHRS and CDR2 YFSETQ. The CDR3 runs to 16 residues. CDR3 in amino acids: CASSLQGGTAKNIQYF. CDR3 coding DNA: TGCGCCAGCAGCTTGCAGGGGGGCACGGCCAAAAACATTCAGTACTTC.

The rearrangement links TRBV12-3 or TRBV12-4 to TRBJ2-1; D might be TRBD1 (6 bases). The CDR3 has 16 amino acids. V lost 5 bases and J 2 bases, leaving 16 bases between the germline ends. In nucleotides, the CDR3 is TGTGCCAGCAGTCCCCCCGGGACACCCGCCTACAATGAGCAGTTCTTC. Encoded protein: CASSPPGTPAYNEQFF.

Only a few counts were recorded for this clonotype. Here the CDR3 DNA reads TGTGCCACCAGGACCGGGGGAGGGACACAGCAGTACTTC. It codes for CATRTGGGTQQYF. This chain links TRBV15 with TRBJ2-7; D is perhaps TRBD2 (7 bases). Germline loops: CDR1 LNHNV, CDR2 YYDKDF (reference sequence). The V and J ends lost 6 bases and 8 bases respectively, with 17 bases between them. This CDR3 is 13 amino acids long.

This clonotype was counted between two and nine times. The gene calls are TRBV29-1 and TRBJ2-7; 7 positions match TRBD1. V lost 0 bases to trimming and J lost 12 bases; unmatched junction nucleotides: 11. Germline assignment: CDR1 SQVTM and CDR2 ANQGSEA. The CDR3 spans 13 residues. CDR3 region: CSVEEDPQGKPYF. CDR3 nucleotides: TGCAGCGTTGAAGAAGACCCACAGGGGAAACCGTACTTC.

The table lists this clonotype with a few counts. V is TRBV20-1 and J is TRBJ2-3, with D possibly being TRBD1 or TRBD2 (7 bases each). V was trimmed by 7 bases and J by 4 bases, leaving 15 bases between them. The V gene's germline CDR1 is DFQATT and CDR2 SNEGSKA (reference sequence). The CDR3 is 13 residues long. CDR3 nucleotides: TGCAGTGTTTCAGGGGGGGCGGCAGATACGCAGTATTTT. It codes for CSVSGGAADTQYF.

The gene calls are TRBV6-1 and TRBJ2-7, with D possibly being TRBD2 (5 bases). Trimming took off 7 bases at V and 5 bases at J, with 18 bases between the two ends. The CDR3 sequence is 14 residues long. Germline V gene lookup returns CDR1 MNHNS and CDR2 SASEGT. Here the CDR3 DNA reads TGTGCCAGCAACCTAGCAAATTCAGTCCACGAGCAGTACTTC. Translation gives CASNLANSVHEQYF.

This clonotype was seen more than once but under ten times. The V and J genes are TRBV5-1 and TRBJ2-1, with 8 bases identical to TRBD2. From germline, CDR1 is SGHRS and CDR2 YFSETQ. With V trimmed by 5 bases and J by 9 bases, 16 bases remained unmatched. The length of the CDR3 is 16 residues. This CDR3 reads CASSYTGTRVWSEQFF. The DNA for the CDR3 is TGCGCCAGCAGTTATACCGGGACTAGAGTATGGAGTGAGCAGTTCTTC.

This clonotype was seen a few times. The chain has TRBV18 and TRBJ2-2, with D perhaps matching TRBD1 or TRBD2 (5 bases each). The ends were cut back, 5 bases at V and 2 bases at J, with 9 bases in the middle. CDR1 KGHSH and CDR2 LQKENI come from the germline V gene. CDR3 length: 14 residues. The CDR3 reads CASSRDGNTGELFF. CDR3 nucleotides: TGTGCCAGCTCAAGGGACGGAAACACCGGGGAGCTGTTTTTT. The complete variable domain, with remaining parts taken from reference TRBV18 and TRBJ2-2, reads NAGVMQNPRHLVRRRGQEARLRCSPMKGHSHVYWYRQLPEEGLKFMVYLQKENIIDESGMPKERFSAEFPKEGPSILRIQQVVRGDSAAYFCASSRDGNTGELFFGEGSRLTVL.

CDR3 sequence (DNA): TGTGCCAGCAGCTCGACAGGGGGGGCAGATACGCAGTATTTT. It specifies CASSSTGGADTQYF. The gene calls are TRBV7-3 and TRBJ2-3, with 9 bases fitting TRBD1. The germline V gene has CDR1 SGHTA and CDR2 FQGTGA. CDR3 size: 14 residues. V lost 4 bases and J lost 4; bases outside the gene matches: 3.

This clonotype was observed a few times. The gene calls are TRBV6-5 and TRBJ2-7; TRBD1 agrees at 9 bases. The V and J ends lost 3 bases and 5 bases, in that order; junction bases with no gene match: 8. The CDR3 consists of 15 residues. Germline CDR1 MNHEY, CDR2 SVGAGI. CDR3 coding DNA: TGTGCCAGCAGTTATTCCTACAGGGGGCGGCACGAGCAGTACTTC. Translating gives CASSYSYRGRHEQYF.

V is TRBV24-1 and J is TRBJ2-1; 7 nucleotides match TRBD1. The CDR3 spans 14 residues. CDR1 KGHDR and CDR2 SFDVKD come from the germline V gene. J was trimmed by 5 bases and V by 9 bases; bases with no gene match: 9. The CDR3 region has the DNA TGTGCCACCTCAGACAGGGAGAGTAACAATGAGCAGTTCTTC. Its translation: CATSDRESNNEQFF.

The chain recombines TRBV29-1 with TRBJ2-3; no definite D call. This CDR3 region has 13 residues. The V and J ends lost 7 bases and 0 bases respectively, with 11 bases between them. Per germline, CDR1 SQVTM and CDR2 ANQGSEA. CDR3 bases: TGCAGCGCTACCCCCGGTAGCACAGATACGCAGTATTTT. Protein sequence: CSATPGSTDTQYF.

This clonotype occurred a few times. The V call is TRBV10-3, the J call TRBJ2-2; D gene unclear. Germline V CDR1 and CDR2: ENHRY, SYGVKD. V lost 0 bases and J 5 bases, leaving 4 bases between the germline ends. The CDR3 consists of 13 residues. The DNA of the CDR3 is TGTGCCATCAGTGAGTCTCGTACCGGGGAGCTGTTTTTT. Protein product: CAISESRTGELFF.